One and the same sample provided the 8 T cell receptor beta chains below, sequenced in a study of T cells in Graves' hyperthyroidism and ophthalmopathy. The TCR beta CDR3 regions underwent amplification using RNA transcripts as the source. A first-round RT-PCR of the TCR CDR3 used the HTBI primer set. TCRdb fed the multiplex PCR reads into MiXCR, producing one record per CDR3 protein. In the table there are around 190,000 distinct CDR3 sequences, approximately 15% of which are singletons. The sample consisted of blood. These receptors all come from a woman aged 50 to 65 with Graves' hyperthyroidism.

This clonotype appeared many times. This chain connects TRBV3-1 to TRBJ1-4; no definite D call. Germline V gives CDR1 LGHDT, CDR2 YNNKEL (reference sequence). CDR3 size: 16 residues. V was clipped by 4 bases and J by 5 bases, with 17 bases between them. CDR3 sequence: CASSPPQGRRNEKLFF. The CDR3 DNA sequence: TGTGCCAGCAGCCCCCCCCAAGGACGGCGGAATGAAAAACTGTTTTTT.

This clonotype was picked up many times. The chain joins TRBV7-8 to TRBJ1-2; no firm D call. The CDR3 totals 14 residues. Trimming took 3 bases from V and 0 from J, leaving 8 bases between them. The germline V gene has CDR1 SGHVS and CDR2 FQNEAQ. The CDR3 loop reads CASSFNSPNYGYTF. The CDR3 nucleotides are TGTGCCAGCAGCTTCAATTCCCCTAACTATGGCTACACCTTC.

The genes are TRBV7-2 and TRBJ2-5; D is ambiguous. This CDR3 has 16 amino acids. In germline, CDR1 is SGHTA, CDR2 FQGNSA. V lost 4 bases, J lost 3 bases, and 18 bases lay in between. The CDR3 reads CASSSISFLSEETQYF. CDR3 nucleotide sequence: TGTGCCAGCAGCTCTATCTCCTTCCTATCGGAAGAGACCCAGTACTTC.

The chain links TRBV15 to TRBJ2-7, with 9 bases matching TRBD1. CDR3 length: 14 residues. The V and J ends lost 3 bases and 6 bases, in that order; junction bases with no gene match: 6. In germline, CDR1 is LNHNV, CDR2 YYDKDF (reference sequence). CDR3 coding DNA: TGTGCCACCAGCAGGAGACAGGGGGATCTCGAGCAGTACTTC. Amino acids: CATSRRQGDLEQYF.

Many counts were recorded for this clonotype. CDR3: CASSQDPGQSNEQFF. The CDR3 nucleotides are TGTGCCAGCAGCCAAGATCCGGGCCAGTCAAATGAGCAGTTCTTC. This rearrangement joins TRBV3-1 to TRBJ2-1; no definite D call. Trimming took off 0 bases at V and 7 bases at J, with 13 bases between the two ends. This CDR3 comprises 15 residues. From germline, CDR1 is LGHDT and CDR2 YNNKEL (reference sequence).

This clonotype appeared a few times. One base away lies a much larger clone, so this may be a sequencing read error. The chain is built from TRBV5-1 and TRBJ1-1; D remains ambiguous. The V gene's germline CDR1 is SGHRS and CDR2 YFSETQ. Trimming took off 0 bases at V and 4 bases at J, with 16 bases between the two ends. The CDR3 sequence is 16 residues long. This CDR3 reads CASSLAPDFMSTEAFF. CDR3 DNA: TGCGCCAGCAGCTTGGCTCCGGACTTTATGAGCACTGAAGCTTTCTTT.

Concerning this clonotype itself: A much larger clonotype is one base distant, so this may be a read error. Written as DNA, the CDR3 is TGCAGCGTTGGAGGGAGCTCCTACAATGAGCAGTTCTTC. Translating gives CSVGGSSYNEQFF. This chain joins TRBV29-1 and TRBJ2-1, with D tentatively TRBD2 (5 bases). CDR1 and CDR2 from the germline V gene are SQVTM and ANQGSEA. V was pared by 4 bases and J by 0 bases, with 7 bases between. CDR3 length: 13 residues.

This chain uses TRBV28 with TRBJ2-3; TRBD1 or TRBD2 may be the D gene (6 bases each). The length of the CDR3 is 15 residues. Deletions cut 4 bases from V and 1 base from J, with 12 bases between. CDR1 MDHEN and CDR2 SYDVKM come from the germline V gene. In DNA form, the CDR3 reads TGTGCCAGCAGTTCAATCGGGGGCGGCACAGATACGCAGTATTTT. This gives the protein CASSSIGGGTDTQYF. The variable domain in full, with the rest retrieved from reference TRBV28 and TRBJ2-3, is DVKVTQSSRYLVKRTGEKVFLECVQDMDHENMFWYRQDPGLGLRLIYFSYDVKMKEKGDIPEGYSVSREKKERFSLILESASTNQTSMYLCASSSIGGGTDTQYFGPGTRLTVL.